This entry lists 31 T cell receptor beta chains sequenced from one sample in a study of T-cell reconstitution after alpha-beta-depleted transplantation in children. Unique molecular identifiers were incorporated during preparation of the TCRbeta library. TCRdb re-called the PCR reads through MiXCR, storing one row per CDR3 protein. The sample lists around 45,000 distinct CDR3 sequences; under 60% were seen once. This sample comprised peripheral blood, obtained before TCRalphabeta/CD19-depleted stem cell transplant. Receptors originate from a boy in the first two years of life with SCID, due to receive a stem cell transplant.

The CDR3 DNA is TGTGCCAGCAGTATGACAGGGCAAGGCTACACCTTC. It encodes CASSMTGQGYTF. The J gene is TRBJ1-2, the V gene TRBV12-3 or TRBV12-4; 7 bases line up with TRBD1. Trimming at V came to 5 bases and at J to 8 bases, leaving 5 bases not matched to a gene. CDR3 length: 12 residues.

This clonotype was counted only a few times. The chain is built from TRBV4-1 and TRBJ2-7, with 7 bases fitting TRBD1. V lost 0 bases and J lost 4; bases outside the gene matches: 12. Per the germline V gene, CDR1 is MGHRA and CDR2 is YSYEKL. CDR3 size: 17 residues. CDR3 DNA: TGCGCCAGCAGCCAAGATCTACGGGACAGCAGGAATTACGAGCAGTACTTC. Protein product: CASSQDLRDSRNYEQYF.

The table lists this clonotype with a few counts. The chain carries TRBV27 and TRBJ1-2; D is unresolved. V shed 6 bases and J shed 6 bases, with 17 bases lying between them. CDR3 size: 14 residues. Germline V CDR1 and CDR2: MNHEY, SMNVEV (reference sequence). CDR3: CASSSNNDLNGYTF. The CDR3, as DNA: TGTGCCAGCAGCTCAAATAATGATCTTAATGGCTACACCTTC.

The J gene is TRBJ2-7, the V gene TRBV12-3 or TRBV12-4; a weak D match, TRBD2 (5 bases). The ends were cut back, 2 bases at V and 4 bases at J, with 6 bases in the middle. The CDR3 loop spans 12 amino acids. In nucleotides, the CDR3 is TGTGCCAGCAGTTTACCGGGATACGAGCAGTACTTC. Protein: CASSLPGYEQYF.

This chain joins TRBV6-1 and TRBJ2-2; TRBD1 matches 10 bases. Germline V gene sequence: CDR1 MNHNS, CDR2 SASEGT. This CDR3 region has 16 residues. V lost 5 bases and J lost 6; bases outside the gene matches: 9. The CDR3 bases are TGTGCCAGCAGTAGGCCGGGACAGGGGTACGCCGGGGAGCTGTTTTTT. Its translation: CASSRPGQGYAGELFF.

This clonotype was seen repeatedly, ten times or more. The gene calls are TRBV5-5 and TRBJ2-1; 7 bases agree with TRBD2. The V and J ends lost 0 bases and 5 bases, in that order; junction bases with no gene match: 8. CDR3 length: 16 residues. CDR1 is SGHKS and CDR2 is YYEKEE in the germline V gene (reference sequence). CDR3 sequence: CASSLAGGIGNNEQFF. Here the CDR3 DNA reads TGTGCCAGCAGCTTGGCCGGGGGGATAGGAAACAATGAGCAGTTCTTC. Together with reference TRBV5-5 and TRBJ2-1, the CDR3 gives the full variable domain: DAGVTQSPTHLIKTRGQQVTLRCSPISGHKSVSWYQQVLGQGPQFIFQYYEKEERGRGNFPDRFSARQFPNYSSELNVNALLLGDSALYLCASSLAGGIGNNEQFFGPGTRLTVL.

As to this clonotype: A read error may produce the germline difference seen at one junction end. This rearrangement joins TRBV15 to TRBJ2-1; the D gene is possibly TRBD1 (6 bases). The CDR3 has 14 amino acids. Germline V gene sequence: CDR1 LNHNV, CDR2 YYDKDF (reference sequence). The CDR3 DNA reads TGTGCCACCAGCAGAGGAGATAGGGACAATGAGCCGTTCTTC. This translates into CATSRGDRDNEPFF.

The J gene is TRBJ2-1, the V gene TRBV6-5, with D possibly being TRBD2 (5 bases). The CDR3 runs 12 residues. Trimming cost V 2 bases and J 12 bases, with 11 bases left between them. The germline CDR1 and CDR2 sequences are MNHEY and SVGAGI. CDR3 sequence reads: CASSYASRGQFF. CDR3 in DNA: TGTGCCAGCAGTTACGCATCCCGGGGGCAGTTCTTC.

V is TRBV10-2 and J is TRBJ2-1; 13 bases line up with TRBD2. In germline, CDR1 is WSHSY, CDR2 SAAADI. V lost 6 bases and J lost 7; bases outside the gene matches: 3. The CDR3 sequence is 14 residues long. The CDR3: CASRILAGGNEQFF. The CDR3 DNA is TGCGCCAGCAGAATACTAGCGGGAGGGAATGAGCAGTTCTTC.

This clonotype appeared a few times. The chain has TRBV7-8 and TRBJ2-6; a weak D match, TRBD2 (5 bases). V lost 2 bases and J 0 bases, leaving 11 bases between the germline ends. CDR3 size: 17 residues. Germline V gives CDR1 SGHVS, CDR2 FQNEAQ. This CDR3 is CASSLRLAFSGANVLTF. The CDR3 DNA is TGTGCCAGCAGCTTACGTCTAGCATTCTCTGGGGCCAACGTCCTGACTTTC.

The chain couples TRBV20-1 to TRBJ2-5; 8 bases are a match to TRBD2. Germline V CDR1 and CDR2: DFQATT, SNEGSKA (reference sequence). This CDR3 contains 14 residues. The J segment lost 4 bases and the V segment lost 2 bases, leaving 6 bases of the junction unmatched. The CDR3 DNA reads TGCAGTGCTAGACTAGCGGGTCTTGGAGAGACCCAGTACTTC. This gives the protein CSARLAGLGETQYF.

This clonotype was observed a few times. V usage is TRBV24-1 and J usage is TRBJ2-3; D might be TRBD2 (5 bases). The V and J ends lost 0 bases and 3 bases respectively, with 21 bases between them. The CDR3 spans 19 residues. CDR1 and CDR2 (germline): KGHDR, SFDVKD. The CDR3 bases are TGTGCCACCAGTGATTTGCAGATGGGGAGCCGGGTTCCGACAGATACGCAGTATTTT. It translates to CATSDLQMGSRVPTDTQYF.

This chain uses TRBV9 with TRBJ1-1; D is undetermined. This CDR3 is built from 15 residues. Per germline, CDR1 SGDLS and CDR2 YYNGEE. V was trimmed by 0 bases and J by 6 bases, leaving 15 bases between them. The CDR3 DNA sequence: TGTGCCAGCAGCGTAGATGCAGCTCCGAGGGCTGAAGCTTTCTTT. It translates to CASSVDAAPRAEAFF.

This clonotype appeared a single time. V is TRBV12-3 or TRBV12-4 and J is TRBJ1-1; D is uncertain. The CDR3 has 14 amino acids. The ends were cut back, 3 bases at V and 5 bases at J, with 13 bases in the middle. The CDR3 nucleotides are TGTGCCAGCAGTTTGGTTCGGGGTTGGACTGAAGCTTTCTTT. This encodes CASSLVRGWTEAFF.

The chain has TRBV29-1 and TRBJ1-2, with 10 bases lining up with TRBD1. Looked up from germline, CDR1 is SQVTM and CDR2 is ANQGSEA. V trimming: 4 bases; J trimming: 2 bases; junction bases outside the gene matches: 1. The length of the CDR3 is 13 residues. CDR3: CSVAGQGNYGYTF. The CDR3 DNA sequence: TGCAGCGTTGCGGGACAGGGGAACTATGGCTACACCTTC.

The rearrangement uses TRBV20-1 and TRBJ2-5, with 10 nucleotides matching TRBD2. The CDR3 consists of 15 residues. V gave up 5 bases and J gave up 5 bases; unmatched junction bases: 11. Germline values: CDR1 DFQATT, CDR2 SNEGSKA (reference sequence). Here the CDR3 reads CSAPAVAGGMETQYF. The DNA for the CDR3 is TGCAGTGCTCCAGCCGTAGCGGGGGGCATGGAGACCCAGTACTTC.

DNA of the CDR3: TGTGCCAGCAGCTTAGTCCAAGAAGGGACCCAGTACTTC. Its protein product is CASSLVQEGTQYF. The J gene is TRBJ2-5, the V gene TRBV7-7, with D uncertain. The CDR3 consists of 13 residues. Germline V gene sequence: CDR1 SSHAT, CDR2 FNYEAQ (reference sequence). Trimming took off 1 base at V and 7 bases at J, with 10 bases between the two ends. The full variable domain, its missing parts supplied by reference TRBV7-7 and TRBJ2-5, is GAGVSQSPRYKVTKRGQDVTLRCDPISSHATLYWYQQALGQGPEFLTYFNYEAQPDKSGLPSDRFSAERPEGSISTLTIQRTEQRDSAMYRCASSLVQEGTQYFGPGTRLLVL.

The table lists this clonotype with a count of one. This chain joins TRBV18 and TRBJ1-2; no firm D call. CDR3 size: 14 residues. V was cut by 0 bases and J by 5 bases, with 10 bases left in between. Germline values: CDR1 KGHSH, CDR2 LQKENI. The CDR3 reads CASSPPGPRYGYTF. The CDR3 DNA is TGTGCCAGCTCACCACCAGGGCCTCGGTATGGCTACACCTTC.

The V gene is TRBV5-1, the J gene TRBJ2-3; TRBD2 aligns across 9 bases. V trimming: 0 bases; J trimming: 4 bases; junction bases outside the gene matches: 9. In germline, CDR1 is SGHRS, CDR2 YFSETQ. This CDR3 spans 17 amino acids. CDR3 residues: CASSLGLGGGGPDTQYF. The DNA for the CDR3 is TGCGCCAGCAGCTTGGGTCTCGGCGGGGGGGGTCCAGATACGCAGTATTTT.

This clonotype was recorded at least ten times. The V call is TRBV11-2, the J call TRBJ2-7; tentatively, D is TRBD1 (6 bases). CDR3 length equals 12 residues. The ends were cut back, 7 bases at V and 4 bases at J, with 11 bases in the middle. Per germline, CDR1 SGHAT and CDR2 FQNNGV. The CDR3 nucleotides read TGTGCCAGCACCCTAGGGGGTTACGAGCAGTACTTC. Amino acids: CASTLGGYEQYF.

The CDR3: CSARGRPVGRGGGDTQYF. The CDR3 coding sequence is TGCAGTGCTAGAGGGAGGCCGGTAGGGCGGGGGGGCGGAGATACGCAGTATTTT. The chain employs TRBV20-1 and TRBJ2-3; 9 nucleotides agree with TRBD2. The CDR3 totals 18 residues. Germline CDR1 DFQATT, CDR2 SNEGSKA (reference sequence). Trimming cost V 1 base and J 5 bases; bases outside gene matches: 16.

The chain uses TRBV20-1 and TRBJ1-1; 9 bases agree with TRBD1. V dropped 7 bases and J dropped 1; count of bases not matched to a gene: 4. This CDR3 is 13 amino acids long. The germline V gene has CDR1 DFQATT and CDR2 SNEGSKA (reference sequence). Here the CDR3 reads CSVEGQGNTEAFF. The CDR3 region has the DNA TGCAGTGTTGAGGGACAGGGGAACACTGAAGCTTTCTTT.

Comments on this clonotype: This may stem from a read error, because a much larger clone lies one nucleotide away. In DNA form, the CDR3 reads TGCAGTGCTTTTGGGGCTGGGTGGTCCTACGAGCAGTACTTC. Its protein product is CSAFGAGWSYEQYF. The V call is TRBV20-1, the J call TRBJ2-7, with a tentative D call TRBD1 (5 bases). Germline-derived CDR1 and CDR2 are DFQATT and SNEGSKA (reference sequence). The ends were cut back, 5 bases at V and 1 base at J, with 15 bases in the middle. This CDR3 has 14 residues.

The chain joins TRBV4-2 to TRBJ2-6; D not resolved. The length of the CDR3 is 15 residues. Germline V gives CDR1 LGHNA, CDR2 YNFKEQ. Trimming pared 1 base from V and 0 bases from J, leaving 4 bases between. The CDR3 nucleotides read TGTGCCAGCAGCCAAGCCGGCTCTGGGGCCAACGTCCTGACTTTC. Protein product: CASSQAGSGANVLTF.

CDR3 in DNA: TGTGCCAGCAGCAGCGGACAGGGCCCGAACACTGAAGCTTTCTTT. The encoded protein is CASSSGQGPNTEAFF. The rearrangement links TRBV11-3 to TRBJ1-1; 8 nucleotides match TRBD1. Germline values: CDR1 SGHNT, CDR2 YENEEA. The length of the CDR3 is 15 residues. Unmatched junction bases numbered 6, after V lost 5 bases and J lost 1 base.

The V gene is TRBV5-5, the J gene TRBJ1-1; TRBD1 aligns across 7 bases. V lost 2 bases to trimming and J lost 0 bases; unmatched junction nucleotides: 7. This CDR3 has 16 amino acids. Germline assignment: CDR1 SGHKS and CDR2 YYEKEE (reference sequence). CDR3: CASSFGTVTMNTEAFF. The CDR3 coding sequence is TGTGCCAGCAGCTTCGGGACAGTCACTATGAACACTGAAGCTTTCTTT.

This clonotype was counted at least ten times. The CDR3 region has the DNA TGTGCCAGCAGCTTGGTACAAGAGACCCAGTACTTC. It is translated as CASSLVQETQYF. The J gene is TRBJ2-5, the V gene TRBV7-2; D is uncertain. The germline gives CDR1 SGHTA, CDR2 FQGNSA. The CDR3 covers 12 residues. Trimming took off 3 bases at V and 2 bases at J, with 4 bases between the two ends. The full variable domain, completed using reference TRBV7-2 and TRBJ2-5, is GAGVSQSPSNKVTEKGKDVELRCDPISGHTALYWYRQSLGQGLEFLIYFQGNSAPDKSGLPSDRFSAERTGGSVSTLTIQRTQQEDSAVYLCASSLVQETQYFGPGTRLLVL.

A few counts support this clonotype. The chain joins TRBV20-1 to TRBJ2-3, with 16 bases aligning to TRBD2. V lost 1 base to trimming and J lost 5 bases; unmatched junction nucleotides: 9. Per the germline V gene, CDR1 is DFQATT and CDR2 is SNEGSKA (reference sequence). The CDR3 length is 18 residues. The CDR3 sequence is CSARGIGTSGGARDTQYF. In nucleotides, the CDR3 is TGCAGTGCTAGAGGGATCGGGACTAGCGGGGGGGCCCGAGATACGCAGTATTTT.

The sample holds a few counts of this clonotype. The chain joins TRBV4-3 to TRBJ1-1, with 10 bases fitting TRBD1. Germline CDR1 is LGHNA and CDR2 is YSLEER. This CDR3 contains 16 residues. V lost 2 bases, J lost 6 bases, and 9 bases stayed unmatched. Here the CDR3 DNA reads TGCGCCAGCAGCCAAAGGGTGACAGGGGGCGCTTCTGAAGCTTTCTTT. It translates to CASSQRVTGGASEAFF.

This clonotype was recorded only once. V usage is TRBV7-3 and J usage is TRBJ2-5; D is uncertain. V was clipped by 4 bases and J by 4 bases, with 10 bases between them. Germline lookup yields CDR1 SGHTA and CDR2 FQGTGA. This CDR3 region has 13 residues. The CDR3: CASSSARSETQYF. The DNA of the CDR3 is TGTGCCAGCAGCTCGGCTAGGTCAGAGACCCAGTACTTC.

This clonotype was observed a single time. This sequence joins TRBV6-5 and TRBJ2-7; no firm D call. Trimming took off 0 bases at V and 4 bases at J, with 16 bases between the two ends. Germline V lookup: CDR1 MNHEY, CDR2 SVGAGI. The CDR3 covers 16 residues. The CDR3, as DNA: TGTGCCAGCAGTTACTCAGGGCACAGCAGTGGATACGAGCAGTACTTC. This encodes CASSYSGHSSGYEQYF.